This T cell receptor (beta chain) emerged from a study of cytomegalovirus exposure and HLA in healthy donors. Study conclusions and caveats: Rare TCR sequences dominated, though some public TCRs recurred in many donors. The study designated 164 TCR beta chains cytomegalovirus-associated.

CDR3 size: 14 residues. Trimming pared 10 bases from V and 2 bases from J, leaving 16 bases between. The germline CDR1 and CDR2 sequences are LNHDA and SQIVND (reference sequence). On this clone: Its antigen is undetermined.

Profiling relied on immunoSEQ multiplex PCR, and the TCRdb table lists in-frame clones only, not all of them. The table shows 250,000 to 350,000 clones, with roughly 87% occurring only once. The J gene is TRBJ2-3, the V gene TRBV19; the D gene is possibly TRBD2 (6 bases). This clonotype was sampled from a woman in her twenties or thirties in good health and CMV-seropositive. Sequenced material: PBMCs. The CDR3, as DNA: TGTGCCACCTCCCGGGGACTTTCCACAGATACGCAGTATTTT. It is translated as CATSRGLSTDTQYF.